This T cell receptor beta chain was observed in a study of T cell responses to AZD1222 COVID-19 vaccine (dated by TCRdb to the early 2020s). Background for the entire study: AZD1222 recipients whose second dose came at about 4 weeks and those whose second dose came at about 12 weeks were combined into one group, since spike-specific TCR depth and breadth did not differ between the two schedules. TCR sequencing covered approximately 230 trial participants: 200 to 220 given two doses of AZD1222 and 26 given two doses of MenACWY control vaccine. Trial participants were enrolled by age into 18-55, 56-69 and 70-plus year subgroups, with about 150, 28 and 57 TCR-sequenced participants respectively.

Read against the paper, the sample's time point label means: baseline before first vaccination. Vaccinee samples were obtained from the UK trials COV001 and COV002, which included a single-blind randomized controlled phase 2/3 trial of AZD1222 (ChAdOx1 nCoV-19) in healthy adults. For TCRbeta chain sequencing, PBMC samples from trial participants were taken at day 0 and at day 28 after the second dose. As encoded in the germline V gene (reference sequence), CDR1 is SGHKS while CDR2 is YYEKEE. V is reduced by 2 bases and J by 4 bases, leaving a spacing of 13 bases between them. Including cysteine and phenylalanine, the CDR3 has 14 amino acids. Just the 42-base CDR3 DNA is kept, in frame starting at base 1. The CDR3 regions of human TCRbeta chains were analyzed by immunosequencing. As for the authors' bioinformatics: Repertoire TCRs were matched against a reference library of SARS-CoV-2-specific TCRs generated with the MIRA antigen-specificity platform. Breadth was defined as the fraction of unique TCRs that were SARS-CoV-2-associated. Depth was defined as the fraction of total T cells that were SARS-CoV-2-associated. Using the MIRA data, each spike-specific TCR was mapped to the spike region that the TCR reacts to and placed in a CD4 or CD8 class. Log10-transformed breadth and depth values were compared by one-way ANOVA with Sidak's multiple comparisons tests. TCRdb holds this immuneACCESS table with in-frame rearrangements only. Some clones are missing; in checked studies, unresolved V genes explain under half, and the rest has no known cause. D and trimming come from the DNA, and the V and J calls and clone size come from that table. For this sample there are 140,000 to 150,000 clones; 80% to 90% appear just once. The biggest ten clones account for roughly 4.7% of the sample.

This clone is a singleton in its sample. This clone's antigen is unknown. Qualities for individual bases were not recorded, and no much larger clone is one base off. The research as a whole found: Nearly half of unique spike-specific TCRs reportedly recognized epitopes outside regions mutated in the B.1.351 and B.1.1.7 variants. Conclusions about previously exposed vaccinees were limited because only a handful of AZD1222 recipients were SARS-CoV-2 seropositive at baseline. Because no day 14 peak-response samples were available, the repertoires could be characterized only after the peak T cell response. CD4 TCRs associated with the vaccine covered the entire spike protein, and the dominant responses were in regions 160-218 and 743-854. After two AZD1222 doses, spike-specific TCR breadth and depth were significantly higher than at day 0 and than in MenACWY recipients. Participants were mostly white British and included more females than males, and it was suggested by the authors that clonal diversity may have been underestimated. In the small 56-69-year group, the increase in depth fell short of significance, most likely because of low power.

The sample here was peripheral blood, taken on day 0 of AZD1222 vaccination. The sequence links TRBV5-5 to TRBJ2-7; the D gene is perhaps TRBD1, from 6 matching bases. The receptor's source is an adult in good health. The nucleotides are TGTGCCAGCAGCTTTCGGGACACCGAATACGAGCAGTACTTC. It encodes CASSFRDTEYEQYF.